This passage covers 2 T cell receptor beta chains from one sample sequenced in a study of shared clonotypes between healthy human individuals. Profiled with immunoSEQ multiplex PCR; TCRdb holds only in-frame clones, not every one. The table includes approximately 530,000 clones, approximately 94% detected once. Specimen: naive CD4+ T cells sorted from blood. Subset reported: CD45RA+ positively selected. The receptors stem from a woman aged 30 to 39 in good health.

This CDR3 reads CASSAKTGSGNTIYF. The CDR3 DNA is TGTGCCAGCAGTGCCAAGACAGGGTCTGGAAACACCATATATTTT. This rearrangement joins TRBV27 to TRBJ1-3; 7 bases fit TRBD1. After removal of 5 bases from V and 1 base from J, the junction contained 5 bases not matched to a gene. The CDR3 sequence is 15 residues long. From germline, CDR1 is MNHEY and CDR2 SMNVEV (reference sequence).

The rearrangement uses TRBV19 and TRBJ1-2; D remains ambiguous. CDR3 length equals 14 residues. Trimming shortened V by 5 bases and J by 0 bases, and 10 bases separated the two germline ends. Germline V lookup: CDR1 LNHDA, CDR2 SQIVND (reference sequence). The CDR3 sequence: CASSPNKANYGYTF. The CDR3 DNA reads TGTGCCAGTAGTCCGAATAAAGCTAACTATGGCTACACCTTC.